This T cell receptor (beta chain) is drawn from a study of response to subunit inactivated influenza vaccine. The CDR3 has 13 residues. The germline V and J ends were trimmed by 5 bases and 2 bases, with 10 bases remaining between them. CDR1 is KGHSH and CDR2 is LQKENI in the germline V gene. One entry per CDR3 protein results from TCRdb running MiXCR on the RT-PCR reads. The sample holds 500,000 to 550,000 distinct CDR3 sequences, roughly 25% seen once. This same sample was also part of a study on T cells expressing NK-cell markers. That work contributes: UMIs were included in TCR beta cDNA generated by 5'RACE template switching. The study drew TCR beta repertoires from sorted CD3+CD56+NKG2C+, CD3+CD56+NKG2C- and CD3+CD56-NKG2C+ T cells. Among the eight sequenced donors, seven tested HCMV-seropositive and one tested seronegative.

Sequencing used CD4+ T cells sorted from PBMCs, obtained about 13 days after vaccination. The rearrangement uses TRBV18 and TRBJ2-7; D not certain. The source of this sequence is a man aged 45-60 years who received an inactivated influenza vaccine. The CDR3 here is CASSRAGTYEQYF. CDR3 bases: TGTGCCAGCTCAAGGGCAGGTACCTACGAGCAGTACTTC.